This T cell receptor (beta chain) was recorded in a study of shared clonotypes between healthy human individuals. Study-wide findings and caveats: The study found lower generation probabilities in non-shared clonotypes than in those shared by all four donors. The authors sampled blood alone, and tissue repertoires likely differ.

Sorted-subset replicate PCRs used approximately 190 ng of genomic DNA. This amount corresponded to tens of thousands of T cell genomes. The repertoire was sequenced with immunoSEQ multiplex PCR; TCRdb's copy has only in-frame clones and lacks some. Among fewer than 1 million clones, about 96% were seen once, and the ten largest hold less than 0.25%. Cells designated naive CD8 were CD45RO-negative and were positively selected for CCR7, with terminally differentiated effector memory CD45RA+ cells excluded. There were only Caucasian adults among the donors, and all lived in Nashville, Tennessee. The length of the CDR3 is 15 residues. Germline V lookup: CDR1 MDHEN, CDR2 SYDVKM. Trimming removed 4 bases from V and 2 bases from J, with 12 bases in between. This clone was seen once. Its antigen is not known.

Sequencing input: naive CD8+ T cells sorted from blood. The sequence came from a man aged 25-40 years in good health. J is TRBJ1-5 and V is TRBV28; the D is unclear. This CDR3 reads CASSSTWNRNQPQHF. DNA for the CDR3: TGTGCCAGCAGTTCGACCTGGAACCGCAATCAGCCCCAGCATTTT.